This TCR beta chain was identified during a study of Ad26.COV2.S vaccination and SARS-CoV-2 variants. Across the study: Trial arm assignment for the donor was COV1001 Ad26.COV2.S. Once or twice, 56 days apart, Ad26.COV2.S was delivered intramuscularly. Whole-study findings and limits: Participants given vaccine showed non-spike TCR breadth similar to that of placebo recipients. Researchers cautioned that TCR breadth and depth analyses may have underestimated total T cell responses.

Data came from immunoSEQ multiplex PCR; TCRdb stores just in-frame clones and leaves some out. The table has 300,000 to 500,000 clones, roughly nine tenths seen once. Noted treatment: roughly 18 received Ad26.COV2.S at low or high dose, single or two shots; about 5 received placebo; per-sample allocation not given. Collection of samples fell on day 63 after the first vaccine or placebo injection. The CDR3 totals 16 residues. V gave up 4 bases and J gave up 0 bases, with 13 bases separating them. Germline values: CDR1 SGHTS, CDR2 YDEGEE. With regard to this clone: Its antigen is not known.

This receptor was taken from a person aged 18-60 years who received the Ad26.COV2.S COVID-19 vaccine or a placebo. The input for sequencing was peripheral blood, taken in a trial of Ad26.COV2.S vaccine versus placebo. The V call is TRBV5-8, the J call TRBJ1-4; D perhaps matches TRBD1 (5 bases). The CDR3 DNA reads as TGTGCCAGCAGCCCCGGGGGTCAGGCAACTAATGAAAAACTGTTTTTT. It yields the protein CASSPGGQATNEKLFF. The entire variable domain, with the rest obtained from reference TRBV5-8 and TRBJ1-4, is as follows: EAGVTQSPTHLIKTRGQQATLRCSPISGHTSVYWYQQALGLGLQFLLWYDEGEERNRGNFPPRFSGRQFPNYSSELNVNALELEDSALYLCASSPGGQATNEKLFFGSGTQLSVL.